The next 27 T cell receptor beta chains were all read from a single sample in a study of CD8 T cells in ankylosing spondylitis. One entry per CDR3 protein results from TCRdb running MiXCR on the 5' RACE reads. The sample comprises some 250,000 distinct CDR3 sequences, about 10% of which are singletons, and less than 7% rests with the top ten. Sequenced sample: blood, either unsorted or a sorted T cell fraction (not recorded which). The receptors were sampled from a male donor with ankylosing spondylitis or in good health (not recorded which).

At least ten counts were recorded for this clonotype. The chain employs TRBV15 and TRBJ2-7, with D hard to call. The ends were cut back, 0 bases at V and 12 bases at J, with 18 bases in the middle. The CDR3 has 14 amino acids. Germline CDR1 is LNHNV and CDR2 is YYDKDF (reference sequence). CDR3 in amino acids: CATSRDRVGVLRYF. CDR3 DNA: TGTGCCACCAGCAGAGATCGGGTTGGGGTCCTGCGGTACTTC.

At least ten counts were recorded for this clonotype. The genes are TRBV28 and TRBJ2-7; 13 bases match TRBD2. The J segment lost 1 base and the V segment lost 5 bases, leaving 14 bases of the junction unmatched. Germline assignment: CDR1 MDHEN and CDR2 SYDVKM. This CDR3 is 19 amino acids long. DNA of the CDR3: TGTGCCAGCAGTGAACTAGCGGGAGGGCCATCCGGTCGATCCTACGAGCAGTACTTC. Translating gives CASSELAGGPSGRSYEQYF.

This clonotype has more than one count but fewer than ten. The chain couples TRBV9 to TRBJ2-6; no reliable D call. Trimming shortened V by 0 bases and J by 2 bases, and 18 bases separated the two germline ends. The CDR3 has 19 amino acids. Looked up from germline, CDR1 is SGDLS and CDR2 is YYNGEE. This CDR3 reads CASSVEAGRGVPGANVLTF. CDR3 coding DNA: TGTGCCAGCAGCGTAGAGGCCGGGCGCGGAGTCCCTGGGGCCAACGTCCTGACTTTC.

CDR3: CSVELDSGSTFF. The CDR3 DNA sequence: TGCAGCGTTGAATTGGATTCCGGTTCGACTTTCTTT. J is TRBJ1-1 and V is TRBV29-1; D not resolved. Trimming pared 2 bases from V and 12 bases from J, leaving 16 bases between. The V gene's germline CDR1 is SQVTM and CDR2 ANQGSEA. The CDR3 is 12 residues long.

In its sample, this clonotype was seen many times. The rearrangement joins TRBV10-3 to TRBJ2-2, with 9 bases that match TRBD2. The CDR3 loop spans 16 amino acids. The V gene's germline CDR1 is ENHRY and CDR2 SYGVKD. Unmatched junction bases numbered 7, after V lost 8 bases and J lost 0 bases. The DNA of the CDR3 is TGTGCCATCCTAAAGCGGGAGGACTCGAACACCGGGGAGCTGTTTTTT. Amino acids: CAILKREDSNTGELFF.

This clonotype was found many times. CDR3 DNA: TGTGCCACCAGCAGTAGGGGAAACACTGAAGCTTTCTTT. Translated: CATSSRGNTEAFF. The V gene is TRBV15, the J gene TRBJ1-1; tentative D call: TRBD1 (5 bases). This CDR3 is built from 13 residues. The germline gives CDR1 LNHNV, CDR2 YYDKDF (reference sequence). V lost 3 bases to trimming and J lost 2 bases, with 7 bases between them.

At least ten counts were recorded for this clonotype. The chain has TRBV5-1 and TRBJ2-3, with 9 bases aligning to TRBD1. The CDR3 loop spans 13 amino acids. The J segment lost 8 bases and the V segment lost 4 bases, leaving 5 bases of the junction unmatched. The V gene's germline CDR1 is SGHRS and CDR2 YFSETQ. The CDR3 protein is CASSPGTGFTQYF. CDR3 in DNA: TGCGCCAGCAGCCCGGGGACAGGGTTTACGCAGTATTTT.

The sample holds a few counts of this clonotype. This chain links TRBV29-1 with TRBJ2-5; maybe TRBD2 (5 bases). Germline-derived CDR1 and CDR2 are SQVTM and ANQGSEA. The CDR3 is 12 residues long. The V end lost 7 bases, the J end lost 3 bases, and 12 bases lay between the germline ends. This chain's CDR3 is CSATGIKETQYF. In nucleotides, the CDR3 is TGCAGCGCTACCGGGATTAAAGAGACCCAGTACTTC.

This clonotype was found many times. The chain combines TRBV5-1 with TRBJ1-1, with D maybe TRBD1 (6 bases). The germline V gene has CDR1 SGHRS and CDR2 YFSETQ. The CDR3 runs 16 residues. V lost 1 base and J lost 1, with 14 bases in between. CDR3 amino acids: CASSLILGAENTEAFF. CDR3 nucleotides: TGCGCCAGCAGCTTGATATTGGGGGCGGAGAACACTGAAGCTTTCTTT.

CDR3 residues: CASSLEISNVRETQYF. The CDR3 region has the DNA TGTGCCAGCAGCTTAGAGATCAGCAATGTCCGAGAGACCCAGTACTTC. V and J are TRBV7-2 and TRBJ2-5; no reliable D call. Germline loops: CDR1 SGHTA, CDR2 FQGNSA. Trimming removed 1 base from V and 4 bases from J, with 16 bases in between. CDR3 length: 16 residues.

The chain recombines TRBV3-1 with TRBJ2-7, with D unresolved. This CDR3 region has 12 residues. V was cut by 3 bases and J by 7 bases, with 10 bases left in between. CDR1 and CDR2 (germline): LGHDT, YNNKEL (reference sequence). In nucleotides, the CDR3 is TGTGCCAGCAGCCAGGGAATTATAGAGCAGTACTTC. Protein sequence: CASSQGIIEQYF.

The chain employs TRBV10-2 and TRBJ2-7; the D is unclear. The germline CDR1 and CDR2 sequences are WSHSY and SAAADI. V lost 2 bases to trimming and J lost 5 bases, with 4 bases between them. This CDR3 contains 11 residues. The CDR3 region is CASSEPHEQYF. Here the CDR3 DNA reads TGCGCCAGCAGTGAGCCCCACGAGCAGTACTTC.

This clonotype has a count of ten or more. The chain has TRBV5-1 and TRBJ2-1, with D maybe TRBD2 (5 bases). Germline-derived CDR1 and CDR2 are SGHRS and YFSETQ. V was cut by 3 bases and J by 4 bases, with 14 bases left in between. This CDR3 region has 15 residues. CDR3 amino acids: CASSWPGGRYNEQFF. The CDR3 DNA reads TGCGCCAGCAGCTGGCCCGGCGGGCGTTACAATGAGCAGTTCTTC.

As DNA, the CDR3 is TGCGCCAGCAGCACCGCAGGGGAGCTGTTTTTT. Its translation: CASSTAGELFF. The V gene is TRBV4-1, the J gene TRBJ2-2; D is uncertain. CDR3 length: 11 amino acids. The V end lost 5 bases, the J end lost 8 bases, and 6 bases lay between the germline ends. Germline V lookup: CDR1 MGHRA, CDR2 YSYEKL.

This clonotype was observed a few times. The rearrangement links TRBV10-3 to TRBJ2-1; no reliable D call. This CDR3 contains 16 residues. The V end lost 3 bases, the J end lost 0 bases, and 12 bases lay between the germline ends. Germline assignment: CDR1 ENHRY and CDR2 SYGVKD. The CDR3 DNA sequence: TGTGCCATCAGTGATCCAAGGAGAGGCTCCTACAATGAGCAGTTCTTC. This encodes CAISDPRRGSYNEQFF.

The rearrangement uses TRBV6-4 and TRBJ2-7; tentatively, D is TRBD1 or TRBD2 (5 bases each). The CDR3 loop spans 15 amino acids. Germline V CDR1 and CDR2: MRHNA, SNTAGT. Trimming stripped 7 bases from V and 3 bases from J, with 19 bases between. CDR3 bases: TGTGCCAGCACCCGGCGTTGGGGGAATAGCTACGAGCAGTACTTC. This codes for CASTRRWGNSYEQYF.

This clonotype was found a few times. The chain joins TRBV11-2 to TRBJ2-1, with 8 bases matching TRBD2. CDR1 SGHAT and CDR2 FQNNGV come from the germline V gene. This CDR3 spans 15 amino acids. J lost 4 bases, V lost 2 bases, and 4 bases had no gene match. CDR3 DNA sequence: TGTGCCAGCAGCTTATTTGGCGGGAGGTACAATGAGCAGTTCTTC. Its protein is CASSLFGGRYNEQFF.

This clonotype has ten or more counts. The J gene is TRBJ1-1, the V gene TRBV5-1; D gene ambiguous. This CDR3 has 16 amino acids. The V end lost 3 bases, the J end lost 2 bases, and 17 bases lay between the germline ends. Germline lookup yields CDR1 SGHRS and CDR2 YFSETQ. The CDR3 DNA reads as TGCGCCAGCAGCTGGGGTCGACACGGAACTAACACTGAAGCTTTCTTT. Translating gives CASSWGRHGTNTEAFF.

V gene TRBV5-5 combines with J gene TRBJ2-2, with 7 bases that match TRBD2. The J segment lost 4 bases and the V segment lost 0 bases, leaving 9 bases of the junction unmatched. The germline V gene encodes CDR1 SGHKS and CDR2 YYEKEE (reference sequence). There are 17 residues in the CDR3. CDR3 in amino acids: CASSLAASGPITGELFF. CDR3 sequence (DNA): TGTGCCAGCAGCTTGGCCGCTAGCGGACCAATCACCGGGGAGCTGTTTTTT.

This clonotype occurred many times. The rearrangement uses TRBV10-3 and TRBJ2-1; the match to TRBD1 covers 7 bases. The CDR3 loop spans 14 amino acids. From germline, CDR1 is ENHRY and CDR2 SYGVKD. V shed 6 bases and J 7 bases; nucleotides not matched to a gene: 9. CDR3 amino acids: CAIRDRARGNEQFF. CDR3 nucleotide sequence: TGTGCCATCAGAGACAGGGCGAGGGGGAATGAGCAGTTCTTC.

This clonotype was found a few times. V is TRBV28 and J is TRBJ1-3; 7 nucleotides agree with TRBD1. Germline loops: CDR1 MDHEN, CDR2 SYDVKM. The CDR3 has 15 residues. V was pared by 5 bases and J by 2 bases, with 6 bases of the junction left unmatched. This CDR3 is CASSLYQGAGNTIYF. The CDR3, as DNA: TGTGCCAGCAGTCTGTACCAGGGGGCTGGAAACACCATATATTTT.

The sample holds many counts of this clonotype. The chain couples TRBV12-3 or TRBV12-4 to TRBJ2-6; no reliable D call. V lost 4 bases and J 2 bases, leaving 3 bases between the germline ends. The CDR3 is made up of 13 amino acids. The CDR3 DNA reads as TGTGCCAGCAGTTCTGCTGGGGCCAACGTCCTGACTTTC. The encoded protein is CASSSAGANVLTF.

The rearrangement links TRBV29-1 to TRBJ2-5; no firm D call. The CDR3 covers 16 residues. V dropped 0 bases and J dropped 5 bases, with 19 bases sitting between them. Per the germline V gene, CDR1 is SQVTM and CDR2 is ANQGSEA. The CDR3 loop reads CSVEEATTTARETQYF. The CDR3 DNA follows: TGCAGCGTTGAAGAGGCCACGACGACGGCGAGGGAGACCCAGTACTTC.

This clonotype was found a few times. This chain uses TRBV7-9 with TRBJ2-1, with D uncertain. The germline CDR1 and CDR2 sequences are SEHNR and FQNEAQ (reference sequence). V lost 3 bases to trimming and J lost 5 bases, with 5 bases between them. CDR3 length: 12 amino acids. The DNA of the CDR3 is TGTGCCAGCAGCTTTGGGAACAATGAGCAGTTCTTC. It encodes CASSFGNNEQFF.

This clonotype was counted at least ten times. This chain uses TRBV5-1 with TRBJ2-1; 7 bases match TRBD2. V dropped 3 bases and J dropped 3; count of bases not matched to a gene: 9. This CDR3 is built from 16 residues. The germline CDR1 and CDR2 sequences are SGHRS and YFSETQ. The CDR3 DNA sequence: TGCGCCAGCAGCTCGGGCTTCGCGGGGGACTACAATGAGCAGTTCTTC. Translation gives CASSSGFAGDYNEQFF.

Written as DNA, the CDR3 is TGTGCCAGCAGCTTAGAACACAACGACAATGAGCAGTTCTTC. Its protein product is CASSLEHNDNEQFF. The chain combines TRBV11-2 with TRBJ2-1; D uncertain. The CDR3 runs to 14 residues. Germline CDR1 and CDR2: SGHAT and FQNNGV. Deletions cut 0 bases from V and 5 bases from J, with 8 bases between. Full variable domain (rest looked up from reference TRBV11-2 and TRBJ2-1): EAGVAQSPRYKIIEKRQSVAFWCNPISGHATLYWYQQILGQGPKLLIQFQNNGVVDDSQLPKDRFSAERLKGVDSTLKIQPAKLEDSAVYLCASSLEHNDNEQFFGPGTRLTVL.

This clonotype was observed a handful of times. The chain couples TRBV11-2 to TRBJ2-6; no clear D gene. The CDR3 totals 12 residues. Germline V CDR1 and CDR2: SGHAT, FQNNGV. The V end lost 5 bases, the J end lost 5 bases, and 4 bases lay between the germline ends. This CDR3 reads CASSQRANVLTF. The DNA of the CDR3 is TGTGCCAGCAGCCAAAGGGCCAACGTCCTGACTTTC.